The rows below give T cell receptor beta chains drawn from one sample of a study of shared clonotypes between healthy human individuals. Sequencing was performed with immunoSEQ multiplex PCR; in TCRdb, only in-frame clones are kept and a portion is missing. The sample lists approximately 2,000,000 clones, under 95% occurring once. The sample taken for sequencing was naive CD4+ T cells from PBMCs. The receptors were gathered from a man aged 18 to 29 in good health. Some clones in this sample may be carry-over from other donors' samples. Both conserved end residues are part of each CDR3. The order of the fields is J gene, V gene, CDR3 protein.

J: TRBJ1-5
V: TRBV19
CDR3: CASRQGLDNQPQHF

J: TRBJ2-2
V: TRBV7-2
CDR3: CASSSRTGNTGELFF

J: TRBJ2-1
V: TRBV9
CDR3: CASSVIAGGYEQFF

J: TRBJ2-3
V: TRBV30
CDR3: CAWTITTITDTQYF

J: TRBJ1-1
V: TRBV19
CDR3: CASRDSGGTGSEAFF

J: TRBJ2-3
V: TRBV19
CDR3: CASSTAGDNTDTQYF

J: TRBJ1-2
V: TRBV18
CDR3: CASSPGQGWSYGYTF

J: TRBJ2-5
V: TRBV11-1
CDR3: CASSLARGTGYQETQYF

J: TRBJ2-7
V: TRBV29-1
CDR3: CSAADSGDREQYF

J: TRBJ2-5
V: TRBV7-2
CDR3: CASSSVGPQETQYF

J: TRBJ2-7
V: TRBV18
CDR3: CASSPPISGRPYEQYF

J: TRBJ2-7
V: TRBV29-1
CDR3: CSGGDRAASEQYF

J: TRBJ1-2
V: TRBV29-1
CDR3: CSVATRDRYYGYTF

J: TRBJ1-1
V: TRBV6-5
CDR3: CASSYSVRRNTEAFF

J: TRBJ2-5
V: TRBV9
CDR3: CASSVGAKREGRETQYF

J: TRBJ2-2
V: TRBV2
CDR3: CAGRVTRTGELFF

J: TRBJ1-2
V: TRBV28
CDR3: CASSTSYYGYTF

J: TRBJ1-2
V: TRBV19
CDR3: CASTKFSGVNYGYTF

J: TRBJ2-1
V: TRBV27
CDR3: CASSLFNRGSDNEQFF

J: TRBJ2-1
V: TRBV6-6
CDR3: CATHGKSTPGEQFF

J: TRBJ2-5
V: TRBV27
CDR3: CASSLKQGVGTQYF

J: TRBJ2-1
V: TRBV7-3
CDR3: CASSLSTGLNEQFF

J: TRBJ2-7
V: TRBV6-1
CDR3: CASRSGRGDYEQYF

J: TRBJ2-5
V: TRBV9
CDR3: CASSVESTGVQETQYF

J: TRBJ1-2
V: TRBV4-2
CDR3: CASSQRLAGENYGYTF

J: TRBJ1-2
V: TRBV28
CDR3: CASSLYTGTEGGYTF

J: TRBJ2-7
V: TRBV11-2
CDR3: CASSLVLRLSTYEQYF